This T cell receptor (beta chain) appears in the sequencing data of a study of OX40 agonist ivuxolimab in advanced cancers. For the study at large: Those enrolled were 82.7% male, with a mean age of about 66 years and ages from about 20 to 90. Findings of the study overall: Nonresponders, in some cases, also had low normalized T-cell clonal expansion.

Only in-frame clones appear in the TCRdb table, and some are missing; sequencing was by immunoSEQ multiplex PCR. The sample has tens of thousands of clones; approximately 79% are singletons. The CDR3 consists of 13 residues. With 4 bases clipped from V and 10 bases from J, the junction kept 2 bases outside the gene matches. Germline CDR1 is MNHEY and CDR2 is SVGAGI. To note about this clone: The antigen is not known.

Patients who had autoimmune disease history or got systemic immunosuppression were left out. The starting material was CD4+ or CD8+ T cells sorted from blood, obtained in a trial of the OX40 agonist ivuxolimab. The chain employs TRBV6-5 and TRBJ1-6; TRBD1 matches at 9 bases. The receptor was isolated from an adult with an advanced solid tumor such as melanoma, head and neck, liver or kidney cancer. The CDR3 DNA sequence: TGTGCCAGCAGTTCGGACAGGGGATCACCCCTCCACTTT. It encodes CASSSDRGSPLHF.